These 5 T cell receptor beta chains share one sample of origin, sequenced in a study of shared clonotypes between healthy human individuals. The repertoire was sequenced with immunoSEQ multiplex PCR; TCRdb's copy has only in-frame clones and lacks some. This table has around 370,000 clones, 90% to 97% appearing once. Material for sequencing was memory CD8+ T cells sorted from blood. The subset here: CD45RO+ cells pooled with CCR7-negative TemRA cells. The receptor source for this set is a man between 25 and 39 years old in good health.

The J gene is TRBJ1-1, the V gene TRBV6-5; TRBD1 might be the D (6 bases). V was cut by 6 bases and J by 11 bases, with 16 bases left in between. The CDR3 is 12 amino acids. CDR1 and CDR2 (germline): MNHEY, SVGAGI. CDR3 coding DNA: TGTGCCAGCAGCAACTCAGGGGCGTCCGCTTTCTTT. It encodes CASSNSGASAFF.

The chain combines TRBV18 with TRBJ1-2, with D maybe TRBD1 (5 bases). Trimming shortened V by 3 bases and J by 3 bases, and 5 bases separated the two germline ends. The CDR3 runs 12 residues. Germline values: CDR1 KGHSH, CDR2 LQKENI. The CDR3 DNA is TGTGCCAGCTCACCGGGACACTATGGCTACACCTTC. It yields the protein CASSPGHYGYTF.

V is TRBV30 and J is TRBJ2-1; 7 positions match TRBD2. The CDR3 is 14 residues long. From germline, CDR1 is GTSNPN and CDR2 SVGIG (reference sequence). This CDR3 reads CAARTRWANNEQFF. The CDR3 coding sequence is TGTGCTGCTAGGACTAGGTGGGCTAACAATGAGCAGTTCTTC. The complete variable domain, with remaining parts taken from reference TRBV30 and TRBJ2-1, reads SQTIHQWPATLVQPVGSPLSLECTVEGTSNPNLYWYRQAAGRGLQLLFYSVGIGQISSEVPQNLSASRPQDRQFILSSKKLLLSDSGFYLCAARTRWANNEQFFGPGTRLTVL.

The chain has TRBV6-5 and TRBJ1-4, with D possibly TRBD1 on 5 matching bases. The CDR3 is 16 residues long. Germline V gives CDR1 MNHEY, CDR2 SVGAGI. The V gene lost 0 bases and the J gene lost 7 bases, with 15 bases spanning the gap. CDR3 loop: CASSYSMWGEPEKLFF. In DNA form, the CDR3 reads TGTGCCAGCAGTTACTCGATGTGGGGCGAGCCTGAAAAACTGTTTTTT.

This chain uses TRBV7-9 with TRBJ1-3, with 7 nucleotides matching TRBD1. Germline CDR1 SEHNR, CDR2 FQNEAQ (reference sequence). The J segment lost 5 bases and the V segment lost 2 bases, leaving 6 bases of the junction unmatched. The CDR3 sequence is 15 residues long. CDR3 residues: CASSLPTGNRNTIYF. The CDR3 region has the DNA TGTGCCAGCAGCTTACCGACAGGGAACAGAAACACCATATATTTT.